These 12 T cell receptor beta chains came from one sample sequenced in a study of T cell responses to AZD1222 COVID-19 vaccine. The protocol was immunoSEQ multiplex PCR, while the TCRdb copy is restricted to in-frame clones and leaves out a portion. The table includes some 90,000 clones, approximately 91% detected once. The material sequenced was peripheral blood, taken on day 0 of AZD1222 vaccination. These receptor sequences come from an adult in good health.

The V gene is TRBV5-6, the J gene TRBJ1-2; tentative D call: TRBD1 (5 bases). This CDR3 spans 14 amino acids. Per the germline V gene, CDR1 is SGHDT and CDR2 is YYEEEE. Trimming pared 1 base from V and 7 bases from J, leaving 14 bases between. This CDR3 is CASSLTGTHPGYTF. The CDR3 DNA is TGTGCCAGCAGCTTGACTGGGACCCACCCTGGCTACACCTTC.

The rearrangement uses TRBV19 and TRBJ1-1, with a possible D match to TRBD1 (5 bases). With 4 bases removed from V and 1 base from J, the gap between germline ends came to 28 bases. The CDR3 contains 20 residues. Germline V gene lookup returns CDR1 LNHDA and CDR2 SQIVND (reference sequence). The CDR3 loop reads CASSTIRTFVGRVKNTEAFF. The CDR3 region has the DNA TGTGCCAGTAGTACTATCCGGACGTTCGTGGGGCGGGTAAAGAACACTGAAGCTTTCTTT.

A word on this clone: Within the sample, other DNA sequences also encode this same CDR3. V and J are TRBV7-9 and TRBJ1-2; D not resolved. The CDR3 runs to 13 residues. Germline V gene data show CDR1 as SEHNR and CDR2 as FQNEAQ (reference sequence). The V end was cut by 1 base, the J end by 4 bases, with 7 bases between. CDR3 nucleotides: TGTGCCAGCAGCTTAGAGACCGGCTATGGCTACACCTTC. This gives the protein CASSLETGYGYTF.

There are a few counts of this clone. This chain links TRBV7-9 with TRBJ2-5; D is uncertain. CDR3 size: 13 residues. The ends were cut back, 5 bases at V and 4 bases at J, with 11 bases in the middle. Germline CDR1 and CDR2: SEHNR and FQNEAQ (reference sequence). CDR3 DNA: TGTGCCAGCAGCCGCCAGGCCCGAGAGACCCAGTACTTC. This gives the protein CASSRQARETQYF. The full variable domain, rest sourced from reference TRBV7-9 and TRBJ2-5, is DTGVSQNPRHKITKRGQNVTFRCDPISEHNRLYWYRQTLGQGPEFLTYFQNEAQLEKSRLLSDRFSAERPKGSFSTLEIQRTEQGDSAMYLCASSRQARETQYFGPGTRLLVL.

This rearrangement joins TRBV4-3 to TRBJ2-1; 7 bases fit TRBD2. Germline CDR1 is LGHNA and CDR2 is YSLEER. Losses at the gene ends were 4 bases for V and 6 bases for J; bases not matched to a gene: 12. This CDR3 contains 16 residues. Here the CDR3 reads CASSLKLGGDRNEQFF. The CDR3 region has the DNA TGCGCCAGCAGCCTCAAGTTGGGGGGGGATCGCAATGAGCAGTTCTTC.

This chain connects TRBV19 to TRBJ1-5; D may be TRBD1 (6 bases). Trimming took off 5 bases at V and 5 bases at J, with 7 bases between the two ends. The V gene's germline CDR1 is LNHDA and CDR2 SQIVND (reference sequence). The CDR3 runs to 12 residues. The CDR3, as DNA: TGTGCCAGTAGTTACAGGGATCAGCCCCAGCATTTT. Residues: CASSYRDQPQHF.

The V and J genes are TRBV7-9 and TRBJ2-5, with 11 bases fitting TRBD1. Germline V CDR1 and CDR2: SEHNR, FQNEAQ (reference sequence). This CDR3 contains 14 residues. J was trimmed by 4 bases and V by 8 bases; bases with no gene match: 6. The CDR3 loop reads CASGTGTGGETQYF. In nucleotides, the CDR3 is TGTGCCAGCGGAACCGGGACAGGGGGAGAGACCCAGTACTTC.

This clone was counted once. The CDR3 nucleotides are TGTGCCAGCAGTCCGACCCTTCTAGCGGGGGACTACAATGAGCAGTTCTTC. This sequence encodes CASSPTLLAGDYNEQFF. The gene calls are TRBV25-1 and TRBJ2-1; 10 positions agree with TRBD2. After removal of 5 bases from V and 3 bases from J, the junction contained 10 bases not matched to a gene. The CDR3 covers 17 residues. Germline values: CDR1 MGHDK, CDR2 SYGVNS. The full variable domain, rest sourced from reference TRBV25-1 and TRBJ2-1, is EADIYQTPRYLVIGTGKKITLECSQTMGHDKMYWYQQDPGMELHLIHYSYGVNSTEKGDLSSESTVSRIRTEHFPLTLESARPSHTSQYLCASSPTLLAGDYNEQFFGPGTRLTVL.

This chain connects TRBV6-4 to TRBJ2-2, with 8 nucleotides matching TRBD1. The CDR3 covers 16 residues. Germline loops: CDR1 MRHNA, CDR2 SNTAGT. V lost 8 bases, J lost 5 bases, and 13 bases stayed unmatched. Here the CDR3 DNA reads TGTGCCAGCCTTTCCAGGGGGCGAACGTGGACCGGGGAGCTGTTTTTT. The encoded protein is CASLSRGRTWTGELFF.

The rearrangement joins TRBV19 to TRBJ1-2, with TRBD1 matching over 9 bases. Germline assignment: CDR1 LNHDA and CDR2 SQIVND (reference sequence). Trimming took 4 bases from V and 4 from J; bases not matched to a gene: 7. This CDR3 is 15 amino acids long. The CDR3 loop is CASSTGQGKIYGYTF. DNA for the CDR3: TGTGCCAGTAGTACGGGACAGGGTAAAATCTATGGCTACACCTTC.

CDR3: CALMEDRRVRGEKLFF. The CDR3, as DNA: TGTGCCCTCATGGAGGACAGGAGAGTAAGGGGTGAAAAACTGTTTTTT. The chain employs TRBV24-1 and TRBJ1-4; 7 bases line up with TRBD1. The V and J ends lost 12 bases and 7 bases, in that order; junction bases with no gene match: 19. This CDR3 has 16 residues. The germline gives CDR1 KGHDR, CDR2 SFDVKD.

The chain is built from TRBV10-3 and TRBJ2-4; TRBD1 matches 11 bases. The germline V gene encodes CDR1 ENHRY and CDR2 SYGVKD. V lost 0 bases to trimming and J lost 7 bases; unmatched junction nucleotides: 11. The CDR3 is 18 amino acids. As DNA, the CDR3 is TGTGCCATCAGTGAGTCGATTCAGGGACAGGGGGTAGGGAACATTCAGTACTTC. This encodes CAISESIQGQGVGNIQYF.